Listed below are T cell receptor beta chains from one sample, sequenced in a study of CD8 T cells in ankylosing spondylitis. TCRdb redid the calling of the 5' RACE reads with MiXCR, one entry per CDR3 protein. The profile shows over 400,000 distinct CDR3 sequences, about 24% of them singletons. The sample comprised blood, either unsorted or a sorted T cell fraction (not recorded which). These receptors all come from a male donor with ankylosing spondylitis. CDR3s include the opening cysteine and the closing phenylalanine or tryptophan. A D gene is named only where the DNA matches it firmly. The size of a clone is reported for some rows only, either as once, few or many, or as a class for expanded clones.

TRBJ1-1,.,.,TRBV5-1,TGCGCCAGCAGCTTGAACGGGGGCGACGCCACTGAAGCTTTCTTT,CASSLNGGDATEAFF
TRBJ2-1,TRBD2,.,TRBV15,TGTGCCACCAGCAGTCCTAGCGGGAGTTCTAATGAGCAGTTCTTC,CATSSPSGSSNEQFF
TRBJ2-1,TRBD2,few,TRBV3-1,TGTGCCAGCAGCCAAGGGATAGCGGGAGGTGGGCAGTTCTTC,CASSQGIAGGGQFF
TRBJ2-7,TRBD1,few,TRBV5-1,TGCGCCAGCAGCTTGGAATGGGACAGGGGGCGGTACGAGCAGTACTTC,CASSLEWDRGRYEQYF
TRBJ2-4,.,.,TRBV7-9,TGTGCCAGCAGCTTAGTGGCCGCAGGGCTAGCCAAAAACATTCAGTACTTC,CASSLVAAGLAKNIQYF
TRBJ2-2,.,few,TRBV24-1,TGTGCCACCAGTGACCAGGGGACTCCCACCGGGGAGCTGTTTTTT,CATSDQGTPTGELFF
TRBJ2-1,TRBD2,few,TRBV11-2,TGTGCCAGCAGCTTAGGAGTGGGACTAGCTAGTGAGCAGTTCTTC,CASSLGVGLASEQFF
TRBJ2-3,.,.,TRBV9,TGTGCCAGCAGCGTAGGCTCAGGGGCGCAGACAGATACGCAGTATTTT,CASSVGSGAQTDTQYF
TRBJ2-7,TRBD2,.,TRBV20-1,TGCAGTGCTAGAGAGGTACTAGCGGGAGCACGGGAGCAGTACTTC,CSAREVLAGAREQYF
TRBJ2-2,.,.,TRBV5-5,TGTGCCAGCAGCTATCCGAACACCGGGGAGCTGTTTTTT,CASSYPNTGELFF
TRBJ1-6,.,.,TRBV5-1,TGCGCCAGCAGCTTGGACGGCCAGGGGCCCCTCCACTTT,CASSLDGQGPLHF
TRBJ2-1,.,few,TRBV29-1,TGCAGCGTTGACAGTTACAATGAGCAGTTCTTC,CSVDSYNEQFF
TRBJ2-1,.,.,TRBV12-5,TGTGCTAGTGGTTTGTCTCGAGCCTCCTACAATGAGCAGTTCTTC,CASGLSRASYNEQFF
TRBJ1-4,.,few,TRBV12-3/TRBV12-4,TGTGCCAGCACTTCCCTGAGGGGAACTAATGAAAAACTGTTTTTT,CASTSLRGTNEKLFF
TRBJ2-3,TRBD2,many,TRBV12-3/TRBV12-4,TGTGCCAGCAGTCCCAATCTAGCGGGAGGGCGGCCGACGCAGTATTTT,CASSPNLAGGRPTQYF
TRBJ2-3,TRBD1,.,TRBV18,TGTGCCAGTCTGGGACAGGGGCCCGATACGCAGTATTTT,CASLGQGPDTQYF
TRBJ2-7,.,.,TRBV2,TGTGCCAGCAGTCGGGACACCACCTACGAGCAGTACTTC,CASSRDTTYEQYF
TRBJ2-5,TRBD2,few,TRBV7-6,TGTGCCAGCAGCCACGGGACTAGCGTCGAGACCCAGTACTTC,CASSHGTSVETQYF
TRBJ2-3,TRBD1,.,TRBV6-1,TGTGCCAGCAGTATAGGGACAGCTAGCACAGATACGCAGTATTTT,CASSIGTASTDTQYF
TRBJ2-7,.,.,TRBV10-3,TGTGCCATCAGTGAACAGGGTCGGGAGCAGTACTTC,CAISEQGREQYF
TRBJ1-1,.,.,TRBV3-1,TGTGCCAGCAGCCGAGCACAGGGTTTCACTGAAGCTTTCTTT,CASSRAQGFTEAFF
TRBJ2-5,TRBD1,few,TRBV20-1,TGCAGTGCTAGGGCCCCCCGGACAGGGTCCCCGGCGGGGGAGACCCAGTACTTC,CSARAPRTGSPAGETQYF
TRBJ2-1,.,.,TRBV7-7,TGTGCCAGCAGCCCCGTTCCGGGACCCCTATCCAATGAGCAGTTCTTC,CASSPVPGPLSNEQFF
TRBJ1-5,.,.,TRBV20-1,TGCAGTGCTAGAGCTACAGGGTGGTGGGATCAGCCCCAGCATTTT,CSARATGWWDQPQHF
TRBJ2-5,TRBD2,.,TRBV12-3/TRBV12-4,TGTGCCAGCAGTCGCCCCGGACTAGCGGGAGGAGAGACCCAGTACTTC,CASSRPGLAGGETQYF
TRBJ2-1,.,.,TRBV20-1,TGCAGTGCTAGAAATCCTAGGGAGAAGAACCACAATGAGCAGTTCTTC,CSARNPREKNHNEQFF
TRBJ2-2,TRBD1,.,TRBV28,TGTGCCAGCAAGACAGGGGGCGCGAACACCGGGGAGCTGTTTTTT,CASKTGGANTGELFF
TRBJ2-1,.,few,TRBV7-9,TGTGCCAGCAGCTTTGGCAGGGAGGATGAGCAGTTCTTC,CASSFGREDEQFF
TRBJ2-2,.,.,TRBV5-1,TGCGCCAGCAGTGGCGAGAACACCGGGGAGCTGTTTTTT,CASSGENTGELFF
TRBJ2-1,TRBD2,few,TRBV7-2,TGTGCCAGCAGCTTAGGACCAGCGGGAGGGTACAATGAGCAGTTCTTC,CASSLGPAGGYNEQFF
TRBJ2-1,.,.,TRBV5-1,TGCGCCAGCAGCTTGGATCCACCCTCAGGCGACAATGAGCAGTTCTTC,CASSLDPPSGDNEQFF
TRBJ2-3,TRBD2,.,TRBV29-1,TGCAGCGCCGAAAGGCGGGAGGGAGGCGATACGCAGTATTTT,CSAERREGGDTQYF
TRBJ2-5,.,few,TRBV20-1,TGCAGTGCTAGTTATCTCAGGGTAGAGACCCAGTACTTC,CSASYLRVETQYF
TRBJ2-3,.,.,TRBV5-4,TGTGCCAGCACCCGGGAAGTTGGCACAGATACGCAGTATTTT,CASTREVGTDTQYF
TRBJ2-4,.,.,TRBV29-1,TGCAGCGTCGGACCGGGAGAAAACATTCAGTACTTC,CSVGPGENIQYF
TRBJ2-1,.,few,TRBV6-2/TRBV6-3,TGTGCCAGCAGAGGCCCGGCCAACAATGAGCAGTTCTTC,CASRGPANNEQFF
TRBJ2-1,.,.,TRBV27,TGTGCCAGCAGTAAACTGGACAAAGGACTGACCTACAATGAGCAGTTCTTC,CASSKLDKGLTYNEQFF
TRBJ2-1,TRBD2,.,TRBV27,TGTGCCAGCAGTTGGAGCGGGAGTTGGGAAAATGAGCAGTTCTTC,CASSWSGSWENEQFF